The 14 T cell receptor beta chains listed next were all sequenced from one sample in a study of CD8 T cells in Susac syndrome. Reverse transcription of roughly 0.45 to 1 ug RNA was performed with random hexamers. TCRdb re-called the immunoSEQ multiplex PCR reads with MiXCR, one entry per CDR3 protein. The sample lists some 260,000 distinct CDR3 sequences, around 93% occurring once. The sequenced material came from CD4+ T cells from PBMCs. The receptors originated from a human donor with multiple sclerosis.

The chain couples TRBV6-1 to TRBJ1-1; tentative D call: TRBD1 (5 bases). CDR1 is MNHNS and CDR2 is SASEGT in the germline V gene. The CDR3 is 15 amino acids. The V gene lost 2 bases and the J gene lost 4 bases, with 14 bases spanning the gap. The DNA of the CDR3 is TGTGCCAGCAGTGAATTAGGGGCCGTGGGCACTGAAGCTTTCTTT. Translated, it gives CASSELGAVGTEAFF.

V usage is TRBV4-1 and J usage is TRBJ1-6, with D possibly matching TRBD1 (5 bases). The CDR3 extends over 14 amino acids. Trimming removed 5 bases at V and 8 bases at J, with 13 bases between. Germline V gene sequence: CDR1 MGHRA, CDR2 YSYEKL. Written as DNA, the CDR3 is TGCGCCAGCAGCGCCCCGGGGGAGTATTCACCCCTCCACTTT. Its translation: CASSAPGEYSPLHF.

V is TRBV27 and J is TRBJ1-3; 9 bases are shared with TRBD1. CDR3 length: 17 amino acids. CDR1 is MNHEY, CDR2 SMNVEV, per germline (reference sequence). V dropped 8 bases and J dropped 4; count of bases not matched to a gene: 15. The CDR3 region has the DNA TGTGCCAGCCCTGGACAGGGGAGCGTTGGGGGGGGAAACACCATATATTTT. The encoded protein is CASPGQGSVGGGNTIYF.

This clonotype was seen only once. Here the CDR3 DNA reads TGTGCCAGCAGTTTTTATCTGAGGACCCAGTACTTC. It translates to CASSFYLRTQYF. This sequence joins TRBV7-9 and TRBJ2-5; D gene uncertain. From germline, CDR1 is SEHNR and CDR2 FQNEAQ (reference sequence). The germline V and J ends were trimmed by 6 bases and 7 bases, with 12 bases remaining between them. The CDR3 is 12 residues long. Supplemented by reference TRBV7-9 and TRBJ2-5, the full variable domain reads DTGVSQNPRHKITKRGQNVTFRCDPISEHNRLYWYRQTLGQGPEFLTYFQNEAQLEKSRLLSDRFSAERPKGSFSTLEIQRTEQGDSAMYLCASSFYLRTQYFGPGTRLLVL.

This clonotype was detected only once. This rearrangement joins TRBV3-1 to TRBJ1-3; 8 bases map to TRBD1. This CDR3 has 17 amino acids. V was clipped by 2 bases and J by 0 bases; unmatched bases: 6. Germline V gives CDR1 LGHDT, CDR2 YNNKEL (reference sequence). CDR3 residues: CASSQWGQDSSGNTIYF. CDR3 sequence (DNA): TGTGCCAGCAGCCAATGGGGACAGGATAGCTCTGGAAACACCATATATTTT.

This clonotype was counted a single time. CDR3 sequence reads: CSAPGGPGEVQLGYF. The CDR3 nucleotides read TGCAGTGCTCCCGGTGGACCGGGCGAAGTTCAGCTGGGGTACTTC. The chain combines TRBV20-1 with TRBJ2-4, with D unclear. This CDR3 is 15 amino acids long. Trimming cost V 5 bases and J 15 bases, with 29 bases left between them. Germline V gives CDR1 DFQATT, CDR2 SNEGSKA (reference sequence).

This CDR3 reads CSTRGAGTGSGELFF. CDR3 sequence (DNA): TGCAGCACACGAGGAGCAGGGACAGGCAGCGGGGAGCTGTTTTTT. This chain uses TRBV29-1 with TRBJ2-2, with 8 bases lining up with TRBD1. Germline lookup yields CDR1 SQVTM and CDR2 ANQGSEA. This CDR3 comprises 15 residues. V shed 8 bases and J 7 bases; nucleotides not matched to a gene: 15.

The chain employs TRBV19 and TRBJ2-5, with a weak D call TRBD1 (6 bases). Trimming removed 9 bases at V and 5 bases at J, with 28 bases between. The length of the CDR3 is 17 residues. Germline assignment: CDR1 LNHDA and CDR2 SQIVND (reference sequence). The CDR3 region is CASRGTTGIGARETQYF. The CDR3 DNA is TGTGCCAGCCGGGGAACCACAGGGATAGGGGCGAGGGAGACCCAGTACTTC.

The chain links TRBV5-1 to TRBJ2-7; the match to TRBD1 covers 7 bases. CDR3 size: 16 residues. With V trimmed by 4 bases and J by 0 bases, 10 bases remained unmatched. CDR1 is SGHRS and CDR2 is YFSETQ in the germline V gene. The CDR3 region has the DNA TGCGCCAGCAGCCCGCTGACAGGGTCGAGCTCCTACGAGCAGTACTTC. Encoded protein: CASSPLTGSSSYEQYF.

Of note for this clonotype: One end of the junction does not line up with germline, which may come from a read error. The chain joins TRBV9 to TRBJ1-4; D may be TRBD1 (5 bases). This CDR3 contains 21 residues. CDR1 is SGDLS, CDR2 YYNGEE, per germline. CDR3 protein: CASSVAGRWGRDLATNEKRFF. CDR3 DNA: TGTGCCAGCAGCGTAGCTGGACGGTGGGGACGGGACCTGGCAACTAATGAAAAACGGTTTTTT.

The chain is built from TRBV9 and TRBJ2-7; 12 nucleotides line up with TRBD2. Germline V gene sequence: CDR1 SGDLS, CDR2 YYNGEE. This CDR3 has 18 amino acids. The V segment lost 0 bases and the J segment 0 bases; nucleotides outside the gene matches: 7. CDR3 sequence (DNA): TGTGCCAGCAGCGTAGGGGAGCTAGCGGGGGGGAGCTCCTACGAGCAGTACTTC. As protein: CASSVGELAGGSSYEQYF.

The chain links TRBV5-4 to TRBJ1-2, with a tentative D call TRBD1 (5 bases). This CDR3 contains 15 residues. V dropped 0 bases and J dropped 2 bases, with 11 bases sitting between them. Germline CDR1 reads SGHNT; CDR2 reads YYREEE (reference sequence). The CDR3 sequence: CASSLVGRENYGYTF. The CDR3 coding sequence is TGTGCCAGCAGCTTGGTAGGCAGGGAGAACTATGGCTACACCTTC.

The chain is built from TRBV19 and TRBJ1-6; tentatively, D is TRBD1 (6 bases). This CDR3 has 16 amino acids. Germline assignment: CDR1 LNHDA and CDR2 SQIVND (reference sequence). V was cut by 5 bases and J by 5 bases, with 16 bases left in between. The CDR3 is CASSPTLGQNNSPLHF. The DNA of the CDR3 is TGTGCCAGTAGTCCAACCCTCGGACAGAATAATTCACCCCTCCACTTT.

This chain connects TRBV7-2 to TRBJ2-1, with 14 bases matching TRBD2. The CDR3 totals 17 residues. The germline gives CDR1 SGHTA, CDR2 FQGNSA. V lost 2 bases and J lost 9; bases outside the gene matches: 9. CDR3: CASSLTGTSGGLGEQFF. CDR3 bases: TGTGCCAGCAGCTTAACAGGGACTAGCGGGGGACTGGGTGAGCAGTTCTTC.